These 20 T cell receptor beta chains were sequenced from one sample in a study of identical twins. Via MiXCR, TCRdb re-called the 5' RACE reads, giving one row per CDR3 protein. In the table there are fewer than 550,000 distinct CDR3 sequences, roughly 15% of which are singletons. This sample also belongs to another study, concerning yellow fever vaccine responses in identical twins.

Sequenced: CD4+ T cells sorted from blood. These TCRs come from a woman in her late teens or twenties in good health.

Remarks on this clonotype: One end of the junction fails to match germline, which may point to a read error. J is TRBJ1-1 and V is TRBV12-3 or TRBV12-4; possibly TRBD1 for D (5 bases). The CDR3 runs 13 residues. CDR3 amino acids: CASSLAQDTEAFF. For the CDR3, the DNA is TGTGCCAGTAGTTTAGCACAGGACACTGAAGCTTTCTTT.

This clonotype was counted a few times. In DNA, the CDR3 is TGCGCCAGCAGCTTTTCGTCTGGACAGGGGAACCAAGAGACCCAGTACTTC. Protein product: CASSFSSGQGNQETQYF. The V and J genes are TRBV5-1 and TRBJ2-5; TRBD1 matches 9 bases. Germline CDR1 reads SGHRS; CDR2 reads YFSETQ. The CDR3 sequence is 17 residues long. V was clipped by 2 bases and J by 0 bases; unmatched bases: 8.

The rearrangement uses TRBV20-1 and TRBJ2-1, with 9 nucleotides matching TRBD1. CDR3 size: 14 residues. V lost 3 bases, J lost 4 bases, and 4 bases stayed unmatched. Germline CDR1 and CDR2: DFQATT and SNEGSKA (reference sequence). The chain's CDR3 is CSASRGQGYNEQFF. The CDR3 bases are TGCAGTGCTAGTCGGGGACAGGGATACAATGAGCAGTTCTTC.

This clonotype was detected only a few times. This sequence joins TRBV20-1 and TRBJ2-5; 9 bases map to TRBD1. The CDR3 length is 15 residues. V gave up 4 bases and J gave up 0 bases; unmatched junction bases: 6. From germline, CDR1 is DFQATT and CDR2 SNEGSKA (reference sequence). The CDR3 loop is CSAIGDRDNQETQYF. The DNA of the CDR3 is TGCAGTGCTATAGGGGACAGGGATAACCAAGAGACCCAGTACTTC.

V is TRBV7-9 and J is TRBJ2-2; D might be TRBD1 or TRBD2, each matching 5 bases. The CDR3 sequence is 17 residues long. Germline V lookup: CDR1 SEHNR, CDR2 FQNEAQ (reference sequence). V gave up 5 bases and J gave up 1 base, with 17 bases separating them. CDR3 region: CASSDLLGTVNTGELFF. DNA of the CDR3: TGTGCCAGCAGCGACCTACTAGGGACGGTGAACACCGGGGAGCTGTTTTTT.

The rearrangement joins TRBV7-3 to TRBJ2-2, with 8 bases lining up with TRBD1. Germline CDR1 and CDR2: SGHTA and FQGTGA. Trimming at V came to 2 bases and at J to 4 bases, leaving 6 bases not matched to a gene. This CDR3 has 16 amino acids. The CDR3 sequence: CASSLQQGGVTGELFF. The CDR3 nucleotides are TGTGCCAGCAGCTTACAACAGGGGGGAGTCACCGGGGAGCTGTTTTTT.

V is TRBV12-3 or TRBV12-4 and J is TRBJ1-5; TRBD1 aligns across 9 bases. The V segment lost 4 bases and the J segment 1 base; nucleotides outside the gene matches: 17. The CDR3 is 20 residues long. This CDR3 reads CASSSGVGQGFFVSNQPQHF. The DNA for the CDR3 is TGTGCCAGCAGTTCCGGTGTGGGACAGGGTTTTTTCGTGAGCAATCAGCCCCAGCATTTT.

This chain connects TRBV20-1 to TRBJ2-3; 12 nucleotides match TRBD2. Germline assignment: CDR1 DFQATT and CDR2 SNEGSKA (reference sequence). V dropped 2 bases and J dropped 7; count of bases not matched to a gene: 10. There are 16 residues in the CDR3. CDR3 protein: CSARHQLAGGFHTQYF. The CDR3 DNA is TGCAGTGCTAGACACCAACTAGCGGGAGGCTTCCATACGCAGTATTTT.

V and J are TRBV24-1 and TRBJ2-1, with a possible D match to TRBD1 (6 bases). V was pared by 5 bases and J by 0 bases, with 10 bases between. The germline gives CDR1 KGHDR, CDR2 SFDVKD. The CDR3 extends over 15 amino acids. The CDR3 region has the DNA TGTGCCACCAGTGGCAGAGGGGGCTCCTACAATGAGCAGTTCTTC. Its translation: CATSGRGGSYNEQFF.

This clonotype was seen only a few times. V usage is TRBV10-3 and J usage is TRBJ2-1; no clear D. Germline loops: CDR1 ENHRY, CDR2 SYGVKD. V was shortened by 4 bases and J by 0 bases, with 7 bases between the two germline ends. There are 14 residues in the CDR3. The CDR3 DNA is TGTGCCATCAGTGTGACCAGCTCCTACAATGAGCAGTTCTTC. It translates to CAISVTSSYNEQFF.

This clonotype showed up many times. This chain uses TRBV28 with TRBJ2-7; D ambiguous. Germline CDR1 is MDHEN and CDR2 is SYDVKM. Trimming pared 5 bases from V and 2 bases from J, leaving 7 bases between. The CDR3 contains 12 residues. CDR3 coding DNA: TGTGCCAGCAGTCCACCAACCTACGAGCAGTACTTC. Amino acid sequence: CASSPPTYEQYF.

The chain joins TRBV2 to TRBJ1-1; 11 positions agree with TRBD1. V gave up 6 bases and J gave up 1 base; unmatched junction bases: 4. The V gene's germline CDR1 is SNHLY and CDR2 FYNNEI. The CDR3 runs to 15 residues. The CDR3 loop reads CASRDRGHGNTEAFF. The CDR3, as DNA: TGTGCCAGCAGGGACAGGGGGCATGGGAACACTGAAGCTTTCTTT.

The V and J genes are TRBV11-3 and TRBJ2-3; D not resolved. The CDR3 loop spans 12 amino acids. Germline CDR1 and CDR2: SGHNT and YENEEA. The V gene lost 3 bases and the J gene lost 5 bases, with 6 bases spanning the gap. DNA of the CDR3: TGTGCCAGCAGCTTCTGGGTAGATACGCAGTATTTT. It yields the protein CASSFWVDTQYF.

The chain joins TRBV14 to TRBJ2-1; the match to TRBD1 covers 8 bases. Germline V gene lookup returns CDR1 SGHDN and CDR2 FVKESK. The CDR3 sequence is 14 residues long. Trimming at V came to 8 bases and at J to 7 bases, leaving 10 bases not matched to a gene. CDR3 in DNA: TGTGCCAGCGGCCCGGACAGGGAAAGAAATGAGCAGTTCTTC. Its translation: CASGPDRERNEQFF.

This clonotype was counted only a few times. The chain combines TRBV28 with TRBJ2-2, with D unresolved. Trimming cost V 8 bases and J 2 bases, with 9 bases left between them. The V gene's germline CDR1 is MDHEN and CDR2 SYDVKM. CDR3 size: 13 residues. CDR3 sequence: CASGALNTGELFF. CDR3 bases: TGTGCCAGCGGAGCGCTAAACACCGGGGAGCTGTTTTTT.

There are a few counts of this clonotype. The chain combines TRBV25-1 with TRBJ1-4; D ambiguous. The CDR3 covers 14 residues. The germline CDR1 and CDR2 sequences are MGHDK and SYGVNS. V dropped 5 bases and J dropped 5 bases, with 12 bases sitting between them. The CDR3 is CASSRAGGNEKLFF. Here the CDR3 DNA reads TGTGCCAGCAGTAGGGCAGGAGGGAATGAAAAACTGTTTTTT.

The rearrangement links TRBV20-1 to TRBJ2-1; 7 nucleotides line up with TRBD1. The CDR3 is made up of 13 amino acids. Trimming cost V 5 bases and J 7 bases; bases outside gene matches: 8. CDR1 and CDR2 (germline): DFQATT, SNEGSKA (reference sequence). This chain's CDR3 is CSARDPTGNEQFF. CDR3 DNA sequence: TGCAGTGCTCGCGACCCGACAGGGAATGAGCAGTTCTTC.

Only a few counts were recorded for this clonotype. V and J are TRBV7-9 and TRBJ1-1; 9 bases match TRBD1. Germline lookup yields CDR1 SEHNR and CDR2 FQNEAQ (reference sequence). The CDR3 contains 14 residues. The ends lost 5 bases at V and 4 bases at J; junction bases unmatched: 5. Here the CDR3 reads CASSPQGAVTEAFF. CDR3 sequence (DNA): TGTGCCAGCAGCCCACAGGGGGCGGTCACTGAAGCTTTCTTT.

There are a few counts of this clonotype. The chain recombines TRBV5-1 with TRBJ1-2; the match to TRBD1 covers 10 bases. The CDR3 is 16 amino acids. Germline CDR1 is SGHRS and CDR2 is YFSETQ. J was trimmed by 4 bases and V by 8 bases; bases with no gene match: 14. The chain's CDR3 is CASRGGTGAMSYGYTF. The DNA of the CDR3 is TGCGCCAGTAGAGGAGGGACAGGGGCTATGAGCTATGGCTACACCTTC.

The V gene is TRBV27, the J gene TRBJ2-1, with TRBD2 identical over 16 bases. The length of the CDR3 is 18 residues. V lost 5 bases and J lost 5; bases outside the gene matches: 9. Germline CDR1 is MNHEY and CDR2 is SMNVEV (reference sequence). This CDR3 reads CASSRGLAGGPGDNEQFF. DNA for the CDR3: TGTGCCAGCAGTAGGGGACTAGCGGGGGGGCCAGGGGACAATGAGCAGTTCTTC.